Listed below are T cell receptor beta chains from one sample, sequenced in a study of blood T cells in healthy people across ages. Using its own MiXCR run on the 5' RACE reads, TCRdb lists one record per CDR3 protein. Of a few hundred thousand distinct CDR3 sequences listed, 27% are singletons. The specimen was blood. The receptor set was obtained from a woman in her 70s in good health. The CDR3 runs from the conserved cysteine through the conserved F or W. A D gene is named only where the DNA matches it firmly. Clone size is given for some rows only: seen once, a few or many times, or a class if the clone is expanded.

j_call | v_call | clone_size | d_call | cdr3_nt | cdr3_aa
TRBJ2-5 | TRBV7-6 | - | TRBD2 | TGTGCCAGCGGCCGTAATAGCGGGGGGCCCCAAGAGACCCAGTACTTC | CASGRNSGGPQETQYF
TRBJ2-1 | TRBV6-6 | - | - | TGTGCCAGCAGTTACGAGAGCAATGAGCAGTTCTTC | CASSYESNEQFF
TRBJ1-1 | TRBV5-1 | - | TRBD1 | TGCGCCAGCCGGCCGACAGGGTCTAACACTGAAGCCTTCTTT | CASRPTGSNTEAFF
TRBJ1-5 | TRBV7-2 | - | TRBD1 | TGTGCCAGCAGCCTTTCGGTGACCAGGGGGGATCAGCCCCAGCATTTT | CASSLSVTRGDQPQHF
TRBJ1-1 | TRBV7-9 | few | TRBD1 | TGTGCCAGCAGCTTTGGTCCCGGGACAGCGAACACTGAAGCTTTCTTT | CASSFGPGTANTEAFF
TRBJ2-1 | TRBV6-1 | - | - | TGTGCCAGCGTACGGGGGTCCTACAATGAGCAGTTCTTC | CASVRGSYNEQFF
TRBJ2-4 | TRBV4-2 | few | - | TGTGCCAGCAGCCAAGATCTGGGGCAGAGCTTAAACATTCAGTACTTC | CASSQDLGQSLNIQYF
TRBJ2-7 | TRBV7-2 | - | - | TGTGCCAGCAGCTTAGAAAGGGGGAACGAGCAGTACTTC | CASSLERGNEQYF
TRBJ1-1 | TRBV7-2 | few | - | TGTGCCAGCAGCTTGTGGGGCGGGAATGCTGAAGCTTTCTTT | CASSLWGGNAEAFF
TRBJ2-2 | TRBV27 | few | TRBD1 | TGTGCCAGCAGTTTCCAGGGGGCCCGAACCGGGGAGCTGTTTTTT | CASSFQGARTGELFF
TRBJ2-6 | TRBV5-1 | - | - | TGCGCCAGCAGCTCCTCTGGCTCTGGGGCCAACGTCCTGACTTTC | CASSSSGSGANVLTF
TRBJ1-4 | TRBV6-5 | - | - | TGTGCCAGCAGTTACTCTCAAGGTGGAGGGAATGAAAAACTGTTTTTT | CASSYSQGGGNEKLFF
TRBJ2-1 | TRBV15 | few | - | TGTGCCGCCAGCAGACGATCCAGCAATGAGCAGTTCTTC | CAASRRSSNEQFF
TRBJ2-7 | TRBV24-1 | few | - | TGTGCCACCAGTGCCGCGGACGGGGCCTACGAGCAGTACTTC | CATSAADGAYEQYF
TRBJ1-6 | TRBV14 | once | - | TGTGCCAGCAGCCATGAAATGGGGAATTCACCCCTCCACTTT | CASSHEMGNSPLHF
TRBJ1-5 | TRBV6-2/TRBV6-3 | - | TRBD1 | TGTGCCAGCAGTTATTGGGACAGTGATCAGCCCCAGCATTTT | CASSYWDSDQPQHF
TRBJ1-1 | TRBV12-3/TRBV12-4 | - | - | TGTGCCAGCAGTTTGAATGGGGGACCGAACACTGAAGCTTTCTTT | CASSLNGGPNTEAFF
TRBJ2-1 | TRBV7-9 | once | - | TGTGCCAGCAGCTCGACGGTAGGGGGAATAAGCTCCTACAATGAGCAGTTCTTC | CASSSTVGGISSYNEQFF
TRBJ2-7 | TRBV6-2/TRBV6-3 | - | - | TGTGCCAGCAGTTACGGGGGGCATTCCTACGAGCAGTACTTC | CASSYGGHSYEQYF
TRBJ2-7 | TRBV7-8 | few | TRBD1 | TGTGCCAGCAGCTTTCAGGGGGTAATATACGAGCAGTACTTC | CASSFQGVIYEQYF
TRBJ2-1 | TRBV20-1 | few | TRBD2 | TGCAGTGCTAGAGGGGGACTAGCGGTTTACAATGAGCAGTTCTTC | CSARGGLAVYNEQFF
TRBJ1-2 | TRBV7-2 | - | - | TGTGCCAGCAGCGAAACGGGGCCCAACTATGGCTACACCTTC | CASSETGPNYGYTF
TRBJ2-1 | TRBV20-1 | few | - | TGCAGTGCTAGAGATCCAAGGACCAACAATGAGCAGTTCTTC | CSARDPRTNNEQFF
TRBJ2-1 | TRBV5-1 | - | TRBD2 | TGCGCCAGCATCAAGTTAGCGGGGGGGCCGAATGAGCAGTTCTTC | CASIKLAGGPNEQFF
TRBJ2-5 | TRBV9 | - | - | TGTGCCAGCAGCGTAGTCAATTCAGAGACCCAGTACTTC | CASSVVNSETQYF
TRBJ2-1 | TRBV7-2 | - | - | TGTGCCAGCAGCGCAGAGGTGGGGTTAAATGAGCAGTTCTTC | CASSAEVGLNEQFF
TRBJ1-3 | TRBV4-2 | - | - | TGTGCCAGCAGCCAAGATACGCAAGGACGAAACACCATATATTTT | CASSQDTQGRNTIYF
TRBJ2-6 | TRBV28 | - | - | TGTGCCAGCAGTTTCCCGGGTAGTAGGGCCAACGTCCTGACTTTC | CASSFPGSRANVLTF
TRBJ2-5 | TRBV25-1 | - | TRBD2 | TGTGCCAGCAGTGTTGCCGTAGCGGGGGGGCGGAAGACCCAGTACTTC | CASSVAVAGGRKTQYF
TRBJ2-5 | TRBV20-1 | - | - | TGCAGTGCTAGTCCGGGGGCGGGGCGGTGGGAGACCCAGTACTTC | CSASPGAGRWETQYF
TRBJ2-5 | TRBV7-2 | - | TRBD1 | TGTGCCAGCAGCTTATCGCGGGACAGGGGGTACCAAGAGACCCAGTACTTC | CASSLSRDRGYQETQYF
TRBJ2-3 | TRBV19 | - | - | TGTGCCAGTAGTGATCGAGCGGGCTCTAGCACAGATACGCAGTATTTT | CASSDRAGSSTDTQYF
TRBJ2-1 | TRBV9 | once | - | TGTGCCAGCAGCGTAGGAACAGTTCCATACAATGAGCAGTTCTTC | CASSVGTVPYNEQFF
TRBJ2-1 | TRBV21-1 | - | - | TGTGCCAGCAGCCACCGGTCAGGGGAGAGGTCCTACAATGAGCAGTTCTTC | CASSHRSGERSYNEQFF
TRBJ2-7 | TRBV20-1 | few | TRBD2 | TGCAGTGCTGCTAGCGGGGAGGGCCTCGAGCAGTACTTC | CSAASGEGLEQYF
TRBJ2-7 | TRBV27 | - | - | TGTGCCAGAGCGTTGGGCGGCTACGAGCAGTACTTC | CARALGGYEQYF
TRBJ1-1 | TRBV29-1 | - | - | TGCAGCGTTCGGACGGATATGAACACTGAAGCTTTCTTT | CSVRTDMNTEAFF
TRBJ2-2 | TRBV25-1 | - | - | TGTGCCACCCAAGGTCGGGGTTTCACCGGGGAGCTGTTTTTT | CATQGRGFTGELFF
TRBJ2-2 | TRBV20-1 | - | TRBD2 | TGCAGTGCTAGAGGAAGACTAGCGGGGGTTTCCACCGGGGAGCTGTTTTTT | CSARGRLAGVSTGELFF
TRBJ2-1 | TRBV4-2 | - | TRBD2 | TGTGCCAGCAGCCAAGGTTCTAGCGGGGGTAGTGTGAATGAGCAGTTCTTC | CASSQGSSGGSVNEQFF
TRBJ1-2 | TRBV7-6 | - | TRBD1 | TGTGCCAGCAGCAAGACAGGGTTGGTCGGCTACACCTTC | CASSKTGLVGYTF
TRBJ1-5 | TRBV3-1 | - | - | TGTGCCAGCAGCCCCAGGGGCTTCAATCAGCCCCAGCATTTT | CASSPRGFNQPQHF
TRBJ1-5 | TRBV6-1 | - | - | TGTGCCAGCAGTGCCCCCCCGGGTCCCTATCAGCCCCAGCATTTT | CASSAPPGPYQPQHF
TRBJ1-1 | TRBV6-6 | - | TRBD1 | TGTGCCAGCAGAATCGGGACAGGGAGGAACACTGAAGCTTTCTTT | CASRIGTGRNTEAFF
TRBJ2-3 | TRBV11-3 | few | TRBD2 | TGTGCCAGCAGCCTCCATCCTAGCGGGGGGGCAGATACGCAGTATTTT | CASSLHPSGGADTQYF
TRBJ2-5 | TRBV3-1 | - | - | TGTGCCAGCAGCCAAGCTGGGGAAGAGACCCAGTACTTC | CASSQAGEETQYF
TRBJ2-2 | TRBV4-3 | few | TRBD1 | TGCGCCAGCAGCCCTGACAGGGTAACCGGGGAGCTGTTTTTT | CASSPDRVTGELFF
TRBJ2-5 | TRBV7-3 | many | - | TGTGCCAGCAGCGCCGCCTTTGGAGAGACCCAGTACTTC | CASSAAFGETQYF
TRBJ2-1 | TRBV4-3 | - | - | TGCGCCAGCAGCCGCGAGCTACGCAATGAGCAGTTCTTC | CASSRELRNEQFF
TRBJ2-1 | TRBV4-1 | - | TRBD2 | TGCGCCAGCAGCCAAGGAACCATCCTAGCGGGGGGGCACAATGAGCAGTTCTTC | CASSQGTILAGGHNEQFF
TRBJ1-2 | TRBV24-1 | few | - | TGTGCCACCAGTGATGGTACAGGGACAAACTATGGCTACACCTTC | CATSDGTGTNYGYTF
TRBJ1-1 | TRBV4-2 | many | - | TGTGCCAGCAGCCAATTATTTCAGGATTCGAACACTGAAGCTTTCTTT | CASSQLFQDSNTEAFF